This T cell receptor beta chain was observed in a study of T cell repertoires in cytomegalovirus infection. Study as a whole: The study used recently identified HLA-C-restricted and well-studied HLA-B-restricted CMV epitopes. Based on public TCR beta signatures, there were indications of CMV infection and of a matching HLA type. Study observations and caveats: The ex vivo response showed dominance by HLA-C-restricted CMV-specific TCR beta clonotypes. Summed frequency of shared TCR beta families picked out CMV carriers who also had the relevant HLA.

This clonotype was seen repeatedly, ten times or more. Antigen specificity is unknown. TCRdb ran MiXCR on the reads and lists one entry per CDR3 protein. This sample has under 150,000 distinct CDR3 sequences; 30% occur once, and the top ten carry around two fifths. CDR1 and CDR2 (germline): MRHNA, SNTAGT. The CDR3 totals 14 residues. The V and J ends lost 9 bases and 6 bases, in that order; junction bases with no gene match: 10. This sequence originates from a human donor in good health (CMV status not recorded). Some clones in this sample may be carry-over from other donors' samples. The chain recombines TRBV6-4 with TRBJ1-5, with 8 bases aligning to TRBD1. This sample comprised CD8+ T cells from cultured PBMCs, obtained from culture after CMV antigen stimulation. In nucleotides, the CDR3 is TGTGCCAGGGGAGACAGGGGCTTTTGTCAGCCCCAGCATTTT. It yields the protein CARGDRGFCQPQHF.